This TCR beta chain was retrieved from a study of low-dose radiotherapy and immunotherapy resistance in tumors. Study information: Every 2 weeks, cohort 1 got 0.5 Gy, reaching 6.5 Gy to the planning target volume. On a schedule of every two weeks, intravenous cyclophosphamide at a dose of 200 mg/m2 was delivered one day before each radiation and immunotherapy administration.

First-strand cDNA relied on TRAV- and TRBV-specific primers spanning alpha and beta chains. Over approximately 19 PCR cycles, TCRs were amplified from a constant-region primer and V-primer adapter. TCRdb fed the reads into MiXCR, producing one record per CDR3 protein. There are about 13,000 distinct CDR3 sequences in the sample; roughly 75% occur only once, and under 6.5% lies in the top ten. Low-dose radiotherapy and low-dose cyclophosphamide, together with aspirin, ipilimumab and nivolumab, were given to donors. Eligibility required advanced solid tumors lacking tumor-infiltrating lymphocytes. V was pared by 7 bases and J by 0 bases, with 10 bases between. CDR3 length: 13 amino acids.

The chain links TRBV12-3 or TRBV12-4 to TRBJ2-7, with unresolved D. The sequence derives from a human donor with advanced metastatic prostate, ovarian, gallbladder or colorectal cancer (not recorded which). This table probably holds off-target reads from a library built for another chain. CDR3 residues: CASNPGGSYEQYF. CDR3 DNA sequence: TGTGCCAGCAATCCGGGCGGCTCCTACGAGCAGTACTTC.